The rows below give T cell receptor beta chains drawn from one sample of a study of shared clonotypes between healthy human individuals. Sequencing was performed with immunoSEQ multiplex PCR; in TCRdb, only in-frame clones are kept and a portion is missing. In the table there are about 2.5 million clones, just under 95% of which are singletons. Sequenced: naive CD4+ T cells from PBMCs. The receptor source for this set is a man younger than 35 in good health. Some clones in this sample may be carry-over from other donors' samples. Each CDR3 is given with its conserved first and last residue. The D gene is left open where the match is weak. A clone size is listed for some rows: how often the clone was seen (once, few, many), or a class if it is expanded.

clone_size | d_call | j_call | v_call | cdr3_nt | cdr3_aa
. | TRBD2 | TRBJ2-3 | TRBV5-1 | TGCGCCAGCAGCTCTGCCAGTGGCGGGAGAAGCACAGATACGCAGTATTTT | CASSSASGGRSTDTQYF
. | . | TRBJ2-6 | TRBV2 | TGTGCCAGCAGCCTCAGTAAGTCTGGGGCCAACGTCCTGACTTTC | CASSLSKSGANVLTF
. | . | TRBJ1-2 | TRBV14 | TGTGCCAGCAGCCAAGATTGGCAGCCCGGGCTCTATGGCTACACCTTC | CASSQDWQPGLYGYTF
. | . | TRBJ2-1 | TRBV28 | TGTGCCAGCAGTTTAGTGGGGGGCAATGAGCAGTTCTTC | CASSLVGGNEQFF
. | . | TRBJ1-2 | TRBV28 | TGTGCCAGCAGTTCCCCCGCAGGGGCCACTCACTATGGCTACACCTTC | CASSSPAGATHYGYTF
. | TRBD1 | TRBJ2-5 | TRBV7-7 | TGTGCCAGCAGCAGGACAGGGCCCGGGGAGACCCAGTACTTC | CASSRTGPGETQYF
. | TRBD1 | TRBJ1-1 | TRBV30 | TGTGCCTGGAGTGTACAGGGGGCGGTTGAAGCTTTCTTT | CAWSVQGAVEAFF
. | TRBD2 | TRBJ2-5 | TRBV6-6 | TGTGCCAGCAGATCCGATACTAGCGGCCAAGAGACCCAGTACTTC | CASRSDTSGQETQYF
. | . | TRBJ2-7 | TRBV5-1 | TGCGCCAGCAGCTGGCTCGGACCAAACTACGAGCAGTACTTC | CASSWLGPNYEQYF
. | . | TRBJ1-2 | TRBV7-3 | TGTGCCAGCAGCTTAAAGGCGGATCCCTGGACTGGCTACACCTTC | CASSLKADPWTGYTF
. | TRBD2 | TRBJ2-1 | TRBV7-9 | TGTGCCAGCAGCCGCACCGGGACTAGCGGGAGGATCAATGAGCAGTTCTTC | CASSRTGTSGRINEQFF
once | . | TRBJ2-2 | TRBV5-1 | TGCGCCAGCAGCTTGGCCGGGAACACCGGGGAGCTGTTTTTT | CASSLAGNTGELFF
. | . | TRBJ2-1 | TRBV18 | TGTGCCAGCTCACCACCGGCCAGGTCAGCCATCAATGAGCAGTTCTTC | CASSPPARSAINEQFF
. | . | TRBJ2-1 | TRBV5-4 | TGTGCCAGCAGCCCCCGGACCAATGAGCAGTTCTTC | CASSPRTNEQFF
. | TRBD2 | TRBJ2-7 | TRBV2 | TGTGCCAGCAGCCAGACTAGCTTCTCCTACGAGCAGTACTTC | CASSQTSFSYEQYF
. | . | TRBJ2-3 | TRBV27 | TGTGCCAGCAGGAAACTAGGCGGGGCTGGCACAGATACGCAGTATTTT | CASRKLGGAGTDTQYF
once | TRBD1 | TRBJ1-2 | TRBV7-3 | TGTGCCAGCAGCCCCACCGGGACAGTAGGCGCTACCACCTTC | CASSPTGTVGATTF
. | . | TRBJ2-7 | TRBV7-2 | TGTGCCAGCAGCTTAGGGCAAATCGTTGTCAACGAGCAGTACTTC | CASSLGQIVVNEQYF
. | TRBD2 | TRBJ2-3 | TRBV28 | TGTGCCAGCATCTTAGAGCGGGAGTGGAACACAGATACGCAGTATTTT | CASILEREWNTDTQYF
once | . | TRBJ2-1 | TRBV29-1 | TGCAGCGCCAGGAGCGTGGGTCCTGGCTACAATGAGCAGTTCTTC | CSARSVGPGYNEQFF
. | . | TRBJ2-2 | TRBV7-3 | TGTGCCAGCAGCTTATACGGGCGGGCGAACACCGGGGAGCTGTTTTTT | CASSLYGRANTGELFF
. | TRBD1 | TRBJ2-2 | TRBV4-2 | TGTGCCAGTACCGGACAGGGGGACACCGGGGAGCTGTTTTTT | CASTGQGDTGELFF
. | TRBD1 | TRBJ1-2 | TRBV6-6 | TGTGCCAGCAGTCCGGGACAGAGATATGGCTACACCTTC | CASSPGQRYGYTF
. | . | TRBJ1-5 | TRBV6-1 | TGTGCCAGCAGTGGCCACTGGGGGGAACAGCCCCAGCATTTT | CASSGHWGEQPQHF
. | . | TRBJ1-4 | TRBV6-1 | TGTGCCAGCAGATTGACAGGTCCTAATGAAAAACTGTTTTTT | CASRLTGPNEKLFF
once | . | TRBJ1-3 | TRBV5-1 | TGCGCCAGCAGCACTAACGGCGGGGACACCATATATTTT | CASSTNGGDTIYF
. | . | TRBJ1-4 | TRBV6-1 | TGTGCCAGCAAAGTTTCGACCGATGAAAAACTGTTTTTT | CASKVSTDEKLFF
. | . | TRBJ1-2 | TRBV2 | TGTGCCAGCATACCAGACTACTATGGCTACACCTTC | CASIPDYYGYTF
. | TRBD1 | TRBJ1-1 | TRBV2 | TGTGCCAGCCCTTCCCGGGACAGGGGGCTCACTGAAGCTTTCTTT | CASPSRDRGLTEAFF
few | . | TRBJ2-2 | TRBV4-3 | TGCGCCAGCAGCCCGTACAGGGTCACCGGGGAGCTGTTTTTT | CASSPYRVTGELFF
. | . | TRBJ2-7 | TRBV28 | TGTGCCAGCAGTTACAAAGGCGAGCAGTACTTC | CASSYKGEQYF
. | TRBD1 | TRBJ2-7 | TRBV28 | TGTGCCAGCAGTTCCGGAGGGGACAGGGGGCGATACGAGCAGTACTTC | CASSSGGDRGRYEQYF
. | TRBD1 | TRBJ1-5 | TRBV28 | TGTGCCACTCGTCAAAGGGACAGCCGCAATCAGCCCCAGCATTTT | CATRQRDSRNQPQHF
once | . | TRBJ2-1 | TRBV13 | TGTGCCAGCAGCTTAGGACGGGACGCCTCCTACAATGAGCAGTTCTTC | CASSLGRDASYNEQFF
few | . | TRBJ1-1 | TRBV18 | TGTGCCAGCTCACAGGAGCGAAACACTGAAGCTTTCTTT | CASSQERNTEAFF
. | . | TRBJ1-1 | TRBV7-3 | TGTGCCAGCAGCTCGGGACCGCCAGGTGGGAACACTGAAGCTTTCTTT | CASSSGPPGGNTEAFF
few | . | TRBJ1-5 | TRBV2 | TGTGCCAGCAGGTTGGAGGTTCAGCCCCAGCATTTT | CASRLEVQPQHF
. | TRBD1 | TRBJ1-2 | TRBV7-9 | TGTGCCAGCAGCACGGGACAGGGAGACTATGGCTACACCTTC | CASSTGQGDYGYTF
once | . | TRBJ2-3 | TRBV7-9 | TGTGCCCAAACCCAGGGGCCAGATACGCAGTATTTT | CAQTQGPDTQYF
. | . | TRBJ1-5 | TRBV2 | TGTGCCAGCAGTGATTCGCGACAAAGATCAGAGACCCAGCATTTT | CASSDSRQRSETQHF
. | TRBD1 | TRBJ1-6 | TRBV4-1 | TGCGCCAGCAGCCTTGACAGGGGGATAGTGAATTCACCCCTCCACTTT | CASSLDRGIVNSPLHF
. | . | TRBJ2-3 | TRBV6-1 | TGTGCCAGCAGTGAAGGACAGCTCACAGATACGCAGTATTTT | CASSEGQLTDTQYF
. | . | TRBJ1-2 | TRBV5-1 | TGCGCCAGCAGCTTGGGGTCCACCCTGGGAGACGGGACCTATGGCTACACCTTC | CASSLGSTLGDGTYGYTF
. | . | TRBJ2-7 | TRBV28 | TGTGCCAGCAGTTCCCACTCCCTAGGGGCCAACTACGAGCAGTACTTC | CASSSHSLGANYEQYF
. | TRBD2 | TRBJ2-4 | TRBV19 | TGTGCCAGTAGTCTTAGACTAGCGGGCTGGAACATTCAGTACTTC | CASSLRLAGWNIQYF
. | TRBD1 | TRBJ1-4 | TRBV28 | TGTGCCAGCAGGGGGACAGGGGGGCCTTATGAAAAACTGTTTTTT | CASRGTGGPYEKLFF
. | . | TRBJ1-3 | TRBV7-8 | TGTGCCAGCAGCGCCGGGACGGCCTCTGGAAACACCATATATTTT | CASSAGTASGNTIYF
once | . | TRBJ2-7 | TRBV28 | TGTGCCAGCAGTATCGGGAGTGGGTACGAGCAGTACTTC | CASSIGSGYEQYF
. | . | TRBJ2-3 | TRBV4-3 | TGCGCCAGCAGCCAAGGCCCGGCGGTGAGCACAGATACGCAGTATTTT | CASSQGPAVSTDTQYF
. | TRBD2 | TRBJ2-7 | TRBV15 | TGTGCCACCGGGAGGGGTGGCGAGCAGTACTTC | CATGRGGEQYF
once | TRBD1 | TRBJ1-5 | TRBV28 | TGTGCCAGCAGCTCCGGGACAGGGTTTTTAAATAGCAATCAGCCCCAGCATTTT | CASSSGTGFLNSNQPQHF